A single sample gave rise to the 5 T cell receptor beta chains below, sequenced in a study of glioma-infiltrating T cells after dendritic cell vaccination. Time point indicated: after dendritic cell vaccination, including at tumor progression/relapse. Data came from immunoSEQ multiplex PCR; TCRdb stores just in-frame clones and leaves some out. The sample lists 85,000 to 100,000 clones, around 85% seen once, with under 8.5% in the top ten. This specimen consisted of blood, obtained after dendritic cell vaccination. The receptors shown here come from a human donor with glioblastoma.

The CDR3 is CASSYDRASNTEAFF. In DNA form, the CDR3 reads TGTGCCAGCAGTTACGACAGGGCATCGAACACTGAAGCTTTCTTT. This rearrangement joins TRBV6-5 to TRBJ1-1; 7 positions agree with TRBD1. The CDR3 contains 15 residues. The ends lost 2 bases at V and 1 base at J; junction bases unmatched: 4. Looked up from germline, CDR1 is MNHEY and CDR2 is SVGAGI.

The V gene is TRBV25-1, the J gene TRBJ1-5, with D tentatively TRBD1 (5 bases). Trimming removed 0 bases from V and 4 bases from J, with 7 bases in between. The CDR3 covers 14 residues. The germline CDR1 and CDR2 sequences are MGHDK and SYGVNS. This CDR3 is CASSEYGTNQPQHF. The CDR3 DNA reads as TGTGCCAGCAGTGAATACGGGACTAATCAGCCCCAGCATTTT.

This chain joins TRBV19 and TRBJ2-7; 9 bases agree with TRBD2. The V segment lost 5 bases and the J segment 0 bases; nucleotides outside the gene matches: 11. In germline, CDR1 is LNHDA, CDR2 SQIVND (reference sequence). The CDR3 length is 17 residues. The CDR3 DNA is TGTGCCAGTAGTCTTCGGATGACTAGCGGAGACTCCTACGAGCAGTACTTC. This codes for CASSLRMTSGDSYEQYF.

This sequence joins TRBV6-4 and TRBJ2-3; 8 bases match TRBD2. Per germline, CDR1 MRHNA and CDR2 SNTAGT. This CDR3 is built from 14 residues. V shed 4 bases, J shed 0 bases, and the junction held 0 bases outside the gene matches. This CDR3 reads CASSASGSTDTQYF. CDR3 in DNA: TGTGCCAGCAGTGCTAGCGGGAGCACAGATACGCAGTATTTT.

This chain joins TRBV5-1 and TRBJ1-1; 8 nucleotides line up with TRBD1. The CDR3 length is 15 residues. Germline V gene sequence: CDR1 SGHRS, CDR2 YFSETQ. V lost 4 bases to trimming and J lost 2 bases; unmatched junction nucleotides: 7. The CDR3: CASSGGQASNTEAFF. DNA of the CDR3: TGCGCCAGCAGCGGGGGACAGGCCTCAAACACTGAAGCTTTCTTT.